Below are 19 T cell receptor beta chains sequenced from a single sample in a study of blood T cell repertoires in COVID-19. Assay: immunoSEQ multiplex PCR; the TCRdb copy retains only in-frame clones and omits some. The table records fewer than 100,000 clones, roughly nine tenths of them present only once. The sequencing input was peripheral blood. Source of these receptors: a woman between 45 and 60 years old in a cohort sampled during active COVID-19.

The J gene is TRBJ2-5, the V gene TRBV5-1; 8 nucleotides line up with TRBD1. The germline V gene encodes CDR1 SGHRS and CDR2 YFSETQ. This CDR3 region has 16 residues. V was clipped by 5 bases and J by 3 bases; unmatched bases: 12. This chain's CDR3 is CASSILIGTGEETQYF. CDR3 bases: TGCGCCAGCAGTATTCTGATCGGGACAGGAGAAGAGACCCAGTACTTC.

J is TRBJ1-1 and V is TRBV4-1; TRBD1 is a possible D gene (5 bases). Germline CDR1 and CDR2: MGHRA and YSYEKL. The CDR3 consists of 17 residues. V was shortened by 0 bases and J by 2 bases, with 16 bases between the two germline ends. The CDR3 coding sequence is TGCGCCAGCAGCCAAGAAGAGCGGGGGTTGATCAACACTGAAGCTTTCTTT. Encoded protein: CASSQEERGLINTEAFF.

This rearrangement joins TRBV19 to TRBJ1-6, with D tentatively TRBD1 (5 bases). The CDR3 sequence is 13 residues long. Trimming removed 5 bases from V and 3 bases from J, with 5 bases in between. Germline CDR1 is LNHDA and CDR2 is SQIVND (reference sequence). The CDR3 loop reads CASSDSYNSPLHF. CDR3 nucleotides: TGTGCCAGTAGTGACAGCTATAATTCACCCCTCCACTTT.

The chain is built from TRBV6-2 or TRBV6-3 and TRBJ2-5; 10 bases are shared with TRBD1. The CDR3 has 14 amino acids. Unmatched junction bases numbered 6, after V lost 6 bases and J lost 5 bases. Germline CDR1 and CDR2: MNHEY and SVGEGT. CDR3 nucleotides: TGTGCCAGCAGCCCCGGGACAGGGGTCGAGACCCAGTACTTC. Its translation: CASSPGTGVETQYF.

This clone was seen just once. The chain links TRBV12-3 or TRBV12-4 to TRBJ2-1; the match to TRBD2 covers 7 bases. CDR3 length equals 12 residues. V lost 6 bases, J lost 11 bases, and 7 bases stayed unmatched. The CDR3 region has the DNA TGTGCCAGCAGCCGACTAGCCGAACAGCAGTTCTTC. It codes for CASSRLAEQQFF.

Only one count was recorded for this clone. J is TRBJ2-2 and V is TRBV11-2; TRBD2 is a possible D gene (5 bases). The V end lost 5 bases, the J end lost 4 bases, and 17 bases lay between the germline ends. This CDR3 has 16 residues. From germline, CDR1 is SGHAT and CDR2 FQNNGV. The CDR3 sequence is CASSRGGGSGTGELFF. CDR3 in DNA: TGTGCCAGCAGCCGGGGTGGAGGATCGGGCACCGGGGAGCTGTTTTTT. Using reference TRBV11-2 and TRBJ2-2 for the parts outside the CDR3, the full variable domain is EAGVAQSPRYKIIEKRQSVAFWCNPISGHATLYWYQQILGQGPKLLIQFQNNGVVDDSQLPKDRFSAERLKGVDSTLKIQPAKLEDSAVYLCASSRGGGSGTGELFFGEGSRLTVL.

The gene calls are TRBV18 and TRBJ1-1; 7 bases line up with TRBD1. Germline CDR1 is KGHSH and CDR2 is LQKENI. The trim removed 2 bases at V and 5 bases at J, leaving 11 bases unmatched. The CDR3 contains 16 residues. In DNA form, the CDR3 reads TGTGCCAGCTCACCATCGCCTGGGACAGTTAAGACTGAAGCTTTCTTT. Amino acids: CASSPSPGTVKTEAFF. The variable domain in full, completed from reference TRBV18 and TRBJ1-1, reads NAGVMQNPRHLVRRRGQEARLRCSPMKGHSHVYWYRQLPEEGLKFMVYLQKENIIDESGMPKERFSAEFPKEGPSILRIQQVVRGDSAAYFCASSPSPGTVKTEAFFGQGTRLTVV.

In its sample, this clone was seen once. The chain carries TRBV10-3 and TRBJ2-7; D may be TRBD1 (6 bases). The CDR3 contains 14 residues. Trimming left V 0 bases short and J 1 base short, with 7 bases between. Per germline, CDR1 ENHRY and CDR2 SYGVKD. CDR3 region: CAISESGQSYEQYF. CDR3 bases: TGTGCCATCAGTGAGTCCGGACAGTCCTACGAGCAGTACTTC.

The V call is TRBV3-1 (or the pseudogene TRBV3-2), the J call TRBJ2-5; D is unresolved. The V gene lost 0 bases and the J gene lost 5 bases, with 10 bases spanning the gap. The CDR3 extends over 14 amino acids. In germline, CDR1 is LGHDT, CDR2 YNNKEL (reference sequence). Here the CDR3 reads CASSQDTVRETQYF. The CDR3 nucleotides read TGTGCCAGCAGCCAAGATACAGTAAGGGAGACCCAGTACTTC.

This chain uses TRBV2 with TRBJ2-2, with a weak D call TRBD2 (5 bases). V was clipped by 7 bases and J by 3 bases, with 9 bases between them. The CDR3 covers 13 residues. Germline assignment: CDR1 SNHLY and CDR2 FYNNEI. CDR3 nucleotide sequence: TGTGCCAGCAAGGGAGCCTACACCGGGGAGCTGTTTTTT. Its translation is CASKGAYTGELFF.

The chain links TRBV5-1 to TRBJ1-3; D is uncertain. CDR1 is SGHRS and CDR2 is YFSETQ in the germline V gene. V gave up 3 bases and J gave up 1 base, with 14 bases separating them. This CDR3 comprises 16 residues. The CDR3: CASSSLEGASGNTIYF. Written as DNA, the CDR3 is TGCGCCAGCAGCTCGCTTGAGGGCGCGTCTGGAAACACCATATATTTT.

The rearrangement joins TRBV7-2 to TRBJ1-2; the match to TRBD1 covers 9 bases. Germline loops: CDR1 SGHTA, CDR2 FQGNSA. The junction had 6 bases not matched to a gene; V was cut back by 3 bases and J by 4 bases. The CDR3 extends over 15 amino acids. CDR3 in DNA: TGTGCCAGCAGCTTGGGGGGACAGGGTGCCTATGGCTACACCTTC. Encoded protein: CASSLGGQGAYGYTF.

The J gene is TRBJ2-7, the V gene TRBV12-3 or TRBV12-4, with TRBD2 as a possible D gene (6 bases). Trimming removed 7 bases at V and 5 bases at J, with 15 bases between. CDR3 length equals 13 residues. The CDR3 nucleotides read TGTGCCAGCATGGGGATGGGGGGAAACGAGCAGTACTTC. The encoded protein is CASMGMGGNEQYF.

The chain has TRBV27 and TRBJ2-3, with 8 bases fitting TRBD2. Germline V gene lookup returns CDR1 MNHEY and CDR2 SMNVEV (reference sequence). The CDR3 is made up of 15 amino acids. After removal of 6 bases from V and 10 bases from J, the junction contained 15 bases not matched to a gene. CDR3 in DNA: TGTGCCAGCAGCCGCGCCGGGGGGGTGCTTGGTCCGCAGTATTTT. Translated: CASSRAGGVLGPQYF.

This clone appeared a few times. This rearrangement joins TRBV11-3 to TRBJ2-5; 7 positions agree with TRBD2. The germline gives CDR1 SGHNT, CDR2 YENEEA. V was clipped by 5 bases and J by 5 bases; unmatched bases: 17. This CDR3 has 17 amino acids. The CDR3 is CASSPNSGSSGVETQYF. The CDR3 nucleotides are TGTGCCAGCAGCCCTAATTCGGGTTCTAGCGGTGTGGAGACCCAGTACTTC.

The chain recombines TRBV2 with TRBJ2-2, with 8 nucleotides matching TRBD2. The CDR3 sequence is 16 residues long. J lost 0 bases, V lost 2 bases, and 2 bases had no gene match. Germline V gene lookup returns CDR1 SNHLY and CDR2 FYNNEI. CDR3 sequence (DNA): TGTGCCAGCAGTGAACCGGGACTAGCGAACACCGGGGAGCTGTTTTTT. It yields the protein CASSEPGLANTGELFF.

The CDR3 sequence: CASSLGRTGSGNTIYF. CDR3 in DNA: TGTGCCAGCAGCTTAGGCCGGACAGGTTCTGGAAACACCATATATTTT. This chain links TRBV11-3 with TRBJ1-3; 7 positions agree with TRBD1. The junction had 4 bases not matched to a gene; V was cut back by 1 base and J by 1 base. Germline CDR1 reads SGHNT; CDR2 reads YENEEA. The CDR3 consists of 16 residues.

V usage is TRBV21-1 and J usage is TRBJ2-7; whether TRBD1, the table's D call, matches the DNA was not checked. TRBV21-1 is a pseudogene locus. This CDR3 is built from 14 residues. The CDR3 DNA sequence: TGTGCCAGCAGTCCGGACAGGGAACCGTACGAGCAGTACTTC. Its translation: CASSPDREPYEQYF.

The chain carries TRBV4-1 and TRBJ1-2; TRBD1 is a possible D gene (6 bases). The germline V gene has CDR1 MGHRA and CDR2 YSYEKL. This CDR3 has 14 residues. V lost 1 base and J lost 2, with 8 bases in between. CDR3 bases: TGCGCCAGCAGCCAAGGGACAGACAACTATGGCTACACCTTC. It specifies CASSQGTDNYGYTF.